Below are 27 T cell receptor beta chains sequenced from a single sample in a study of multiple sclerosis patients with progressive multifocal leukoencephalopathy. Sequencing was performed with immunoSEQ multiplex PCR; in TCRdb, only in-frame clones are kept and a portion is missing. The table records more than 30,000 clones, over 75% of them present only once. Time point denoted: before natalizumab initiation. Sequenced material: PBMCs. The receptors derive from a human donor with multiple sclerosis.

The V gene is TRBV29-1, the J gene TRBJ2-2; 8 nucleotides match TRBD1. The CDR3 has 13 residues. With V trimmed by 3 bases and J by 3 bases, 0 bases remained unmatched. Germline CDR1 is SQVTM and CDR2 is ANQGSEA. The CDR3, as DNA: TGCAGCGTTGAGGACAGGGACACCGGGGAGCTGTTTTTT. Residues: CSVEDRDTGELFF.

The genes are TRBV7-9 and TRBJ1-3; the D is unclear. This CDR3 is built from 12 residues. V was shortened by 5 bases and J by 6 bases, with 8 bases between the two germline ends. Germline-derived CDR1 and CDR2 are SEHNR and FQNEAQ (reference sequence). CDR3 nucleotide sequence: TGTGCCAGCAGCCCAACGACAAACACCATATATTTT. It yields the protein CASSPTTNTIYF.

This rearrangement joins TRBV27 to TRBJ2-2, with D maybe TRBD2 (5 bases). The V and J ends lost 6 bases and 2 bases respectively, with 13 bases between them. CDR1 is MNHEY and CDR2 is SMNVEV in the germline V gene (reference sequence). The CDR3 is made up of 15 amino acids. This CDR3 is CASSPDLANTGELFF. The CDR3 DNA reads TGTGCCAGCAGCCCGGATCTAGCAAACACCGGGGAGCTGTTTTTT.

This clone has only one observation. This chain links TRBV4-2 with TRBJ1-2; the D is unclear. Germline V gene data show CDR1 as LGHNA and CDR2 as YNFKEQ. V was shortened by 3 bases and J by 8 bases, with 13 bases between the two germline ends. The CDR3 contains 13 residues. CDR3 amino acids: CASSHDWSDGYTF. The DNA of the CDR3 is TGTGCCAGCAGCCATGATTGGAGTGACGGCTACACCTTC.

The chain carries TRBV5-5 and TRBJ2-1, with 11 bases lining up with TRBD2. Germline values: CDR1 SGHKS, CDR2 YYEKEE (reference sequence). The CDR3 consists of 16 residues. J gave up 3 bases and V 1 base, and 3 bases lay outside the gene matches. Written as DNA, the CDR3 is TGTGCCAGCAGCTTGCTGACTAGCGGGATCTACAATGAGCAGTTCTTC. It encodes CASSLLTSGIYNEQFF.

The V call is TRBV5-4, the J call TRBJ2-1, with 9 bases that match TRBD2. The germline CDR1 and CDR2 sequences are SGHNT and YYREEE (reference sequence). V shed 0 bases, J shed 3 bases, and the junction held 10 bases outside the gene matches. The length of the CDR3 is 18 residues. The CDR3 coding sequence is TGTGCCAGCAGCTTGGGGACTAGCGCCATCCATGGCTACAATGAGCAGTTCTTC. Translating it yields CASSLGTSAIHGYNEQFF.

The chain links TRBV7-2 to TRBJ2-5; the match to TRBD2 covers 8 bases. The CDR3 contains 17 residues. Germline CDR1 and CDR2: SGHTA and FQGNSA. Trimming cost V 5 bases and J 2 bases; bases outside gene matches: 13. DNA of the CDR3: TGTGCCAGCAGCATCGGACTAGCTTCGGGCCCACAAGAGACCCAGTACTTC. Translation gives CASSIGLASGPQETQYF.

The chain uses TRBV30 and TRBJ1-1, with D perhaps matching TRBD1 (5 bases). This CDR3 is 12 amino acids long. Germline lookup yields CDR1 GTSNPN and CDR2 SVGIG (reference sequence). V was trimmed by 4 bases and J by 11 bases, leaving 17 bases between them. CDR3: CAWTAGGPRAFF. CDR3 in DNA: TGTGCCTGGACGGCGGGGGGACCTCGCGCTTTCTTT.

The rearrangement links TRBV29-1 to TRBJ2-1; D remains ambiguous. Trimming pared 0 bases from V and 7 bases from J, leaving 4 bases between. This CDR3 is built from 11 residues. The germline V gene has CDR1 SQVTM and CDR2 ANQGSEA. As DNA, the CDR3 is TGCAGCGTTGAAGATGTGAATGAGCAGTTCTTC. It yields the protein CSVEDVNEQFF.

V usage is TRBV19 and J usage is TRBJ1-4, with D maybe TRBD1 (5 bases). This CDR3 is built from 16 residues. V dropped 3 bases and J dropped 3 bases, with 14 bases sitting between them. Germline-derived CDR1 and CDR2 are LNHDA and SQIVND (reference sequence). In DNA, the CDR3 is TGTGCCAGTAGTATTCAAGGGGAGCGGGCTAATGAAAAACTGTTTTTT. It codes for CASSIQGERANEKLFF.

The DNA of the CDR3 is TGTGCCAGCAGTGAAGCGGGATGGCGGGGGCCAGGGGCCGGGGAGCTGTTTTTT. Its translation is CASSEAGWRGPGAGELFF. The chain carries TRBV2 and TRBJ2-2; TRBD2 might be the D (7 bases). The CDR3 runs to 18 residues. V was cut by 0 bases and J by 6 bases, with 20 bases left in between. Germline lookup yields CDR1 SNHLY and CDR2 FYNNEI.

This chain links TRBV10-3 with TRBJ2-2; no clear D. This CDR3 contains 16 residues. The germline CDR1 and CDR2 sequences are ENHRY and SYGVKD. The V and J ends lost 0 bases and 0 bases respectively, with 8 bases between them. The CDR3 DNA follows: TGTGCCATCAGTGAGTCGGGCGGCGCGAACACCGGGGAGCTGTTTTTT. Its translation: CAISESGGANTGELFF.

The chain joins TRBV10-3 to TRBJ1-1; a possible D gene is TRBD1 (5 bases). Germline lookup yields CDR1 ENHRY and CDR2 SYGVKD. Trimming pared 6 bases from V and 1 base from J, leaving 9 bases between. The CDR3 is 13 amino acids. CDR3 loop: CAIRRGENTEAFF. The CDR3 region has the DNA TGTGCCATCAGAAGAGGGGAGAACACTGAAGCTTTCTTT.

This chain connects TRBV7-2 to TRBJ2-7; 9 bases fit TRBD2. CDR1 and CDR2 (germline): SGHTA, FQGNSA. V gave up 1 base and J gave up 3 bases; unmatched junction bases: 13. The CDR3 is made up of 18 amino acids. The CDR3 here is CASSLGRESGRTHYEQYF. CDR3 in DNA: TGTGCCAGCAGCTTAGGGAGGGAAAGCGGGAGGACTCACTACGAGCAGTACTTC.

This chain links TRBV25-1 with TRBJ2-1; D is uncertain. V was trimmed by 4 bases and J by 0 bases, leaving 16 bases between them. The CDR3 length is 17 residues. Germline V CDR1 and CDR2: MGHDK, SYGVNS. CDR3 in amino acids: CASSGLLNRSSYNEQFF. CDR3 sequence (DNA): TGTGCCAGCAGTGGTTTACTCAACCGAAGCTCCTACAATGAGCAGTTCTTC.

V gene TRBV6-5 combines with J gene TRBJ2-1, with unresolved D. Deletions cut 6 bases from V and 7 bases from J, with 13 bases between. Germline values: CDR1 MNHEY, CDR2 SVGAGI. CDR3 length equals 13 residues. The CDR3 loop reads CASRRGYRNEQFF. The CDR3 DNA reads as TGTGCCAGCAGAAGAGGTTATCGGAATGAGCAGTTCTTC.

The rearrangement uses TRBV7-2 and TRBJ2-5; 8 bases fit TRBD2. The assigned J gene may be wrong: the sequence end matches TRBJ2-7 better. The CDR3 has 14 residues. In germline, CDR1 is SGHTA, CDR2 FQGNSA. This chain's CDR3 is CASSFRSGRDEQYF. In DNA, the CDR3 is TGTGCCAGCAGCTTTCGATCCGGGAGGGACGAGCAGTACTTC.

V is TRBV29-1 and J is TRBJ2-7, with a weak D call TRBD2 (6 bases). Per the germline V gene, CDR1 is SQVTM and CDR2 is ANQGSEA. CDR3 size: 13 residues. Trimming pared 6 bases from V and 3 bases from J, leaving 15 bases between. Written as DNA, the CDR3 is TGCAGCGTCACCCGGGACTCTGGCTACGAGCAGTACTTC. This gives the protein CSVTRDSGYEQYF.

The chain combines TRBV7-2 with TRBJ2-5, with D unresolved. The J call may be faulty, since TRBJ2-7 better matches the DNA end. The CDR3 covers 14 residues. Germline V gene sequence: CDR1 SGHTA, CDR2 FQGNSA. CDR3 coding DNA: TGTGCCAGCAGCTTGTCGAGTGGCGTCTACGAGCAGTACTTC. Encoded protein: CASSLSSGVYEQYF.

This rearrangement joins TRBV29-1 to TRBJ1-1; weak D call: TRBD1 (5 bases). The germline CDR1 and CDR2 sequences are SQVTM and ANQGSEA. V was pared by 4 bases and J by 1 base, with 10 bases between. The CDR3 runs 13 residues. This chain's CDR3 is CSVVRGTNTEAFF. The CDR3, as DNA: TGCAGCGTTGTTCGGGGGACGAACACTGAAGCTTTCTTT.

This rearrangement joins TRBV4-2 to TRBJ1-5; maybe TRBD1 (5 bases). Trimming shortened V by 2 bases and J by 2 bases, and 16 bases separated the two germline ends. Germline-derived CDR1 and CDR2 are LGHNA and YNFKEQ. CDR3 length: 17 amino acids. Written as DNA, the CDR3 is TGTGCCAGCAGCCAAACTCCGGGACCCCAGGGCAATCAGCCCCAGCATTTT. Its translation is CASSQTPGPQGNQPQHF.

The chain is built from TRBV6-5 and TRBJ1-1, with D perhaps matching TRBD1 (5 bases). Germline CDR1 reads MNHEY; CDR2 reads SVGAGI. The CDR3 extends over 13 amino acids. V was shortened by 7 bases and J by 4 bases, with 13 bases between the two germline ends. CDR3 in amino acids: CASIEPGRTEAFF. The CDR3 region has the DNA TGTGCCAGCATCGAACCGGGGCGCACTGAAGCTTTCTTT.

This chain uses TRBV2 with TRBJ1-4, with TRBD1 matching 8 bases. Germline V gene lookup returns CDR1 SNHLY and CDR2 FYNNEI. The CDR3 loop spans 13 amino acids. The V segment lost 6 bases and the J segment 7 bases; nucleotides outside the gene matches: 4. The CDR3 protein is CASSRGLIEKLFF. In DNA form, the CDR3 reads TGTGCCAGCAGCAGGGGGCTGATTGAAAAACTGTTTTTT.

The chain carries TRBV6-1 and TRBJ2-1, with TRBD2 matching over 9 bases. CDR3 length: 16 amino acids. V trimming: 2 bases; J trimming: 4 bases; junction bases outside the gene matches: 6. CDR1 MNHNS and CDR2 SASEGT come from the germline V gene. The CDR3 DNA follows: TGTGCCAGCAGTGAATTAGGGCTAGCGGGGTACAATGAGCAGTTCTTC. Translating it yields CASSELGLAGYNEQFF.

To note about this clone: Within the sample, other DNA sequences also encode this same CDR3. V gene TRBV6-5 combines with J gene TRBJ2-5; tentatively, D is TRBD2 (5 bases). The V end was cut by 8 bases, the J end by 5 bases, with 18 bases between. CDR1 and CDR2 (germline): MNHEY, SVGAGI. The CDR3 length is 14 residues. This CDR3 reads CASPSCAGGETQYF. The CDR3 DNA reads as TGTGCCAGCCCCTCGTGTGCGGGTGGGGAGACCCAGTACTTC.

The chain uses TRBV27 and TRBJ1-5, with a weak D call TRBD1 (5 bases). Between the trimmed V and J ends, which lost 0 bases and 5 bases, there was a span of 14 bases. Germline assignment: CDR1 MNHEY and CDR2 SMNVEV (reference sequence). This CDR3 spans 16 amino acids. In DNA form, the CDR3 reads TGTGCCAGCAGTTTATCGAGGAGGGGCGTCGATCAGCCCCAGCATTTT. Residues: CASSLSRRGVDQPQHF.

This clone was recorded only once. The chain uses TRBV23-1 and TRBJ1-1; 8 nucleotides match TRBD1. TRBV23-1 is labeled an ORF, and its function is uncertain. The CDR3 has 14 amino acids. Germline trimming cut 0 bases from V and 7 bases from J; bases unmatched to any gene: 4. The CDR3 loop reads CASSQSDRDCEAFF. CDR3 in DNA: TGCGCCAGCAGTCAATCGGACAGGGATTGTGAAGCTTTCTTT.